These 30 T cell receptor beta chains share one sample of origin, sequenced in a study of brain T cells in children with intractable seizures. This table comes from immunoSEQ multiplex PCR, and its TCRdb copy is limited to in-frame clones, with some not included. This table has 50,000 to 80,000 clones, about 96% appearing once. Here the sequenced sample was peripheral blood, taken at surgery. These receptors all come from a boy less than two years old with focal cortical dysplasia and intractable seizures.

This clone was detected only once. This chain links TRBV4-3 with TRBJ1-1; 10 bases map to TRBD1. The CDR3 is 16 amino acids. Germline V gene lookup returns CDR1 LGHNA and CDR2 YSLEER. V shed 0 bases and J 5 bases; nucleotides not matched to a gene: 6. CDR3 region: CASSQDAGQGVTEAFF. In nucleotides, the CDR3 is TGCGCCAGCAGCCAAGATGCAGGACAGGGGGTGACTGAAGCTTTCTTT.

The V and J genes are TRBV6-5 and TRBJ2-3, with 8 bases lining up with TRBD1. The V gene's germline CDR1 is MNHEY and CDR2 SVGAGI. Losses at the gene ends were 11 bases for V and 4 bases for J; bases not matched to a gene: 5. This CDR3 has 12 amino acids. Here the CDR3 reads CAYRGVADTQYF. CDR3 DNA sequence: TGTGCCTACAGGGGGGTAGCAGATACGCAGTATTTT.

The rearrangement uses TRBV28 and TRBJ2-7; D gene unclear. Germline lookup yields CDR1 MDHEN and CDR2 SYDVKM. The V end lost 3 bases, the J end lost 7 bases, and 10 bases lay between the germline ends. The CDR3 is made up of 12 amino acids. The CDR3 sequence: CASSLSRLEQYF. CDR3 nucleotide sequence: TGTGCCAGCAGTTTGTCCCGCCTGGAGCAGTACTTC.

CDR3 DNA sequence: TGTGCCAGTAGTAGGGAGACTAGTAACGAGCAGTACTTC. This translates into CASSRETSNEQYF. The J gene is TRBJ2-7, the V gene TRBV19, with D possibly TRBD2 on 6 matching bases. The CDR3 has 13 residues. CDR1 is LNHDA, CDR2 SQIVND, per germline (reference sequence). V dropped 4 bases and J dropped 5 bases, with 12 bases sitting between them.

V gene TRBV13 combines with J gene TRBJ2-7, with 8 bases fitting TRBD1. The CDR3 contains 14 residues. The junction had 6 bases not matched to a gene; V was cut back by 5 bases and J by 3 bases. Germline lookup yields CDR1 PRHDT and CDR2 FYEKMQ (reference sequence). The CDR3 DNA sequence: TGTGCCAGCAGCACGGAGGACAGGGTCTACGAGCAGTACTTC. Translation gives CASSTEDRVYEQYF.

This chain connects TRBV19 to TRBJ2-7, with D perhaps assigned TRBD1 or TRBD2 (5 bases each). Trimming took 9 bases from V and 3 from J, leaving 18 bases between them. Germline assignment: CDR1 LNHDA and CDR2 SQIVND (reference sequence). This CDR3 region has 14 residues. The CDR3 DNA sequence: TGTGCCAGCTCCGAGTTAGCGACAGTCTACGAGCAGTACTTC. It codes for CASSELATVYEQYF.

The chain recombines TRBV7-2 with TRBJ1-5; D gene ambiguous. The ends were cut back, 0 bases at V and 0 bases at J, with 6 bases in the middle. Germline CDR1 reads SGHTA; CDR2 reads FQGNSA. This CDR3 is 15 amino acids long. The CDR3 reads CASSLARDSNQPQHF. The CDR3, as DNA: TGTGCCAGCAGCTTAGCGAGGGATAGCAATCAGCCCCAGCATTTT. Based on the CDR3 plus reference TRBV7-2 and TRBJ1-5, the full variable domain is GAGVSQSPSNKVTEKGKDVELRCDPISGHTALYWYRQSLGQGLEFLIYFQGNSAPDKSGLPSDRFSAERTGGSVSTLTIQRTQQEDSAVYLCASSLARDSNQPQHFGDGTRLSIL.

CDR3 DNA sequence: TGTGCCAGTAGTAGTCAGAAATCTAATCAGCCCCAGCATTTT. Encoded protein: CASSSQKSNQPQHF. The rearrangement joins TRBV19 to TRBJ1-5; D unclear. Germline CDR1 reads LNHDA; CDR2 reads SQIVND (reference sequence). The CDR3 is 14 residues long. V lost 4 bases and J lost 4, with 11 bases in between.

The CDR3 DNA reads as TGTGCCACCAGTTCGGGGGGGATCGAGACCCAGTACTTC. Amino acids: CATSSGGIETQYF. This chain joins TRBV24-1 and TRBJ2-5, with TRBD2 matching 8 bases. Germline CDR1 and CDR2: KGHDR and SFDVKD. The junction had 4 bases not matched to a gene; V was cut back by 6 bases and J by 5 bases. The CDR3 has 13 residues.

J is TRBJ2-5 and V is TRBV7-9, with 7 bases fitting TRBD1. This CDR3 is built from 14 residues. The V gene end was trimmed by 10 bases and the J gene end by 2 bases; junction bases not matched to a gene: 10. The V gene's germline CDR1 is SEHNR and CDR2 FQNEAQ (reference sequence). In DNA, the CDR3 is TGTGCCACCACGACAGGGATGAGACAAGAGACCCAGTACTTC. This translates into CATTTGMRQETQYF.

The rearrangement joins TRBV6-1 to TRBJ2-7, with TRBD1 matching 8 bases. CDR1 is MNHNS and CDR2 is SASEGT in the germline V gene. The ends lost 1 base at V and 6 bases at J; junction bases unmatched: 2. The CDR3 runs 13 residues. Here the CDR3 reads CASSEGRGREQYF. The CDR3 DNA reads TGTGCCAGCAGTGAAGGCAGGGGGCGCGAGCAGTACTTC.

V is TRBV12-3 or TRBV12-4 and J is TRBJ2-7, with D possibly TRBD2 on 5 matching bases. The CDR3 has 13 amino acids. The germline V and J ends were trimmed by 4 bases and 1 base, with 8 bases remaining between them. The CDR3 loop reads CASSYGDSYEQYF. The CDR3 coding sequence is TGTGCCAGCAGTTACGGGGATTCCTACGAGCAGTACTTC.

This chain uses TRBV9 with TRBJ2-1; TRBD2 aligns across 7 bases. The V segment lost 1 base and the J segment 6 bases; nucleotides outside the gene matches: 10. The CDR3 extends over 16 amino acids. From germline, CDR1 is SGDLS and CDR2 YYNGEE. The CDR3 here is CASSVFGRSIRNEQFF. The CDR3 DNA is TGTGCCAGCAGCGTATTCGGGAGGTCAATACGCAATGAGCAGTTCTTC.

The chain employs TRBV5-6 and TRBJ1-2; no definite D call. Between the trimmed V and J ends, which lost 4 bases and 0 bases, there was a span of 13 bases. Germline V gene data show CDR1 as SGHDT and CDR2 as YYEEEE. This CDR3 comprises 15 residues. The CDR3 nucleotides read TGTGCCAGCAGCCCCCTCGGGAGCGCTAACTATGGCTACACCTTC. It is translated as CASSPLGSANYGYTF.

The CDR3 coding sequence is TGCGCCAGCAGCCAACTAGCGGGAGGCTCCTACGAGCAGTACTTC. Its protein is CASSQLAGGSYEQYF. V usage is TRBV4-1 and J usage is TRBJ2-7; 11 bases are shared with TRBD2. The germline CDR1 and CDR2 sequences are MGHRA and YSYEKL. J was trimmed by 0 bases and V by 2 bases; bases with no gene match: 0. The CDR3 is made up of 15 amino acids.

This chain joins TRBV18 and TRBJ2-3; unclear D gene. Germline values: CDR1 KGHSH, CDR2 LQKENI. V was pared by 2 bases and J by 2 bases, with 8 bases between. The CDR3 sequence is 14 residues long. In nucleotides, the CDR3 is TGTGCCAGCTCACCAGGGATATCCACAGATACGCAGTATTTT. Protein product: CASSPGISTDTQYF.

The rearrangement uses TRBV12-3 or TRBV12-4 and TRBJ2-5; D ambiguous. This CDR3 has 13 amino acids. Trimming took 6 bases from V and 11 from J, leaving 19 bases between them. The CDR3 here is CASSPARPSPQYF. The CDR3 DNA follows: TGTGCCAGCAGCCCTGCCAGGCCGAGCCCACAGTACTTC.

V gene TRBV4-1 combines with J gene TRBJ2-1, with TRBD2 matching over 8 bases. The germline V gene encodes CDR1 MGHRA and CDR2 YSYEKL. The CDR3 length is 16 residues. The V segment lost 2 bases and the J segment 7 bases; nucleotides outside the gene matches: 10. Here the CDR3 DNA reads TGCGCCAGCAGCCAATTTCTGTCGGGGGGGCTGAATGAGCAGTTCTTC. The encoded protein is CASSQFLSGGLNEQFF.

The chain carries TRBV7-9 and TRBJ2-1, with TRBD2 matching over 10 bases. V was pared by 1 base and J by 10 bases, with 13 bases of the junction left unmatched. The germline V gene encodes CDR1 SEHNR and CDR2 FQNEAQ (reference sequence). This CDR3 comprises 17 residues. The CDR3 DNA sequence: TGTGCCAGCAGCTTAGTTAGACTAGCGGGTAACATTGGCGAGCAGTTCTTC. As protein: CASSLVRLAGNIGEQFF.

The chain is built from TRBV10-3 and TRBJ2-1; D is unresolved. The CDR3 loop spans 12 amino acids. Trimming removed 3 bases at V and 5 bases at J, with 5 bases between. CDR1 and CDR2 from the germline V gene are ENHRY and SYGVKD. CDR3 protein: CAISDPDNEQFF. CDR3 nucleotide sequence: TGTGCCATCAGTGACCCCGACAATGAGCAGTTCTTC.

In this sample, this clone turned up once. The chain carries TRBV7-6 and TRBJ2-1, with TRBD2 matching 11 bases. J was trimmed by 0 bases and V by 5 bases; bases with no gene match: 3. The CDR3 covers 16 residues. Germline lookup yields CDR1 SGHVS and CDR2 FNYEAQ. CDR3 DNA sequence: TGTGCCAGCAGCCCCGGGACTAGCGGCTCCTACAATGAGCAGTTCTTC. Translating it yields CASSPGTSGSYNEQFF.

V and J are TRBV27 and TRBJ2-1; 7 bases agree with TRBD2. Germline V lookup: CDR1 MNHEY, CDR2 SMNVEV (reference sequence). The CDR3 covers 17 residues. V lost 0 bases and J lost 0; bases outside the gene matches: 5. The CDR3 coding sequence is TGTGCCAGCAGTTTATCAGGCGGGGGAAGCTCCTACAATGAGCAGTTCTTC. This sequence encodes CASSLSGGGSSYNEQFF.

The chain links TRBV28 to TRBJ1-1; D possibly corresponds to TRBD1 (5 bases). Germline-derived CDR1 and CDR2 are MDHEN and SYDVKM. The CDR3 has 16 amino acids. Trimming removed 4 bases at V and 6 bases at J, with 21 bases between. The CDR3 coding sequence is TGTGCCAGCAGTTCGGGACGGGAATCCGCAATCCCTGAAGCTTTCTTT. Its protein product is CASSSGRESAIPEAFF.

This sequence joins TRBV5-6 and TRBJ2-4; 10 bases agree with TRBD2. The CDR3 is 17 residues long. Looked up from germline, CDR1 is SGHDT and CDR2 is YYEEEE. V lost 2 bases, J lost 0 bases, and 5 bases stayed unmatched. The CDR3 loop is CASSLPSGGLAKNIQYF. In DNA, the CDR3 is TGTGCCAGCAGCTTACCTAGCGGGGGCCTAGCCAAAAACATTCAGTACTTC.

The rearrangement joins TRBV24-1 to TRBJ2-1; D is uncertain. V was trimmed by 3 bases and J by 5 bases, leaving 16 bases between them. The V gene's germline CDR1 is KGHDR and CDR2 SFDVKD. The CDR3 sequence is 16 residues long. CDR3 coding DNA: TGTGCCACCAGTGATCACGGCTGGGATTCAGACAATGAGCAGTTCTTC. It yields the protein CATSDHGWDSDNEQFF.

The chain employs TRBV19 and TRBJ1-2, with TRBD1 matching over 8 bases. Per germline, CDR1 LNHDA and CDR2 SQIVND (reference sequence). Trimming took 5 bases from V and 4 from J; bases not matched to a gene: 12. The CDR3 extends over 16 amino acids. This chain's CDR3 is CASSQILRTGLYGYTF. CDR3 DNA sequence: TGTGCCAGTAGTCAGATTCTTCGGACAGGGCTCTATGGCTACACCTTC. The full variable domain, rest sourced from reference TRBV19 and TRBJ1-2, is DGGITQSPKYLFRKEGQNVTLSCEQNLNHDAMYWYRQDPGQGLRLIYYSQIVNDFQKGDIAEGYSVSREKKESFPLTVTSAQKNPTAFYLCASSQILRTGLYGYTFGSGTRLTVV.

The chain recombines TRBV5-4 with TRBJ2-7, with 9 bases fitting TRBD1. The ends lost 4 bases at V and 6 bases at J; junction bases unmatched: 8. Germline CDR1 and CDR2: SGHNT and YYREEE (reference sequence). The CDR3 extends over 14 amino acids. The CDR3, as DNA: TGTGCCAGCAGCCCAAGGGACAGGGTGGGCGAGCAGTACTTC. It codes for CASSPRDRVGEQYF.

This clone was picked up one time. The chain links TRBV10-3 to TRBJ1-1; maybe TRBD1 (5 bases). The CDR3 extends over 15 amino acids. V lost 4 bases and J 6 bases, leaving 18 bases between the germline ends. From germline, CDR1 is ENHRY and CDR2 SYGVKD. DNA for the CDR3: TGTGCCATCAGTGGGAGGGGCAGCGACTTCGCTGAAGCTTTCTTT. As protein: CAISGRGSDFAEAFF.

The V call is TRBV6-5, the J call TRBJ1-6; tentative D call: TRBD1 (6 bases). The ends were cut back, 2 bases at V and 4 bases at J, with 6 bases in the middle. This CDR3 contains 14 residues. Germline loops: CDR1 MNHEY, CDR2 SVGAGI. CDR3 sequence: CASSYGTYNSPLHF. CDR3 nucleotides: TGTGCCAGCAGTTACGGGACATATAATTCACCCCTCCACTTT.

V and J are TRBV5-6 and TRBJ2-3; 11 nucleotides line up with TRBD2. Per the germline V gene, CDR1 is SGHDT and CDR2 is YYEEEE. V lost 1 base to trimming and J lost 4 bases; unmatched junction nucleotides: 8. The CDR3 spans 17 residues. CDR3 amino acids: CASSLMGTSGPADTQYF. The CDR3 nucleotides are TGTGCCAGCAGCTTGATGGGGACTAGCGGCCCAGCAGATACGCAGTATTTT.